The 15 T cell receptor beta chains presented below share a single source sample, sequenced in a study of cytomegalovirus exposure and HLA in healthy donors (dated by TCRdb to about 2017). The library was built by means of the immunoSEQ multiplex PCR assay. This immuneACCESS table, as held by TCRdb, lists in-frame sequences with V and J called but not all clones. Of the missing ones, under half trace to an unresolved V gene in checked studies; the others have no known cause. The table for this sample lists 250,000 to 350,000 clones; more than 75% of them were counted only once. Over 0.85% of the sample goes to the ten largest clones. Sample: PBMCs. Every receptor here comes from a woman younger than 30 in good health and CMV-seronegative.

J is TRBJ1-1 and V is TRBV25-1; D uncertain. CDR3 size: 15 residues. Per germline, CDR1 MGHDK and CDR2 SYGVNS. The ends were cut back, 1 base at V and 0 bases at J, with 9 bases in the middle. CDR3 in DNA: TGTGCCAGCAGTGAATTGGGCAGACTGAACACTGAAGCTTTCTTT. It specifies CASSELGRLNTEAFF.

This chain links TRBV5-4 with TRBJ1-1; weak D call: TRBD1 (6 bases). The CDR3 length is 15 residues. The V end was cut by 4 bases, the J end by 0 bases, with 13 bases between. Germline loops: CDR1 SGHNT, CDR2 YYREEE (reference sequence). The chain's CDR3 is CASSPGGTMNTEAFF. DNA of the CDR3: TGTGCCAGCAGCCCGGGGGGCACTATGAACACTGAAGCTTTCTTT.

In this sample, this clone turned up many times. The chain uses TRBV11-3 and TRBJ2-7; 7 nucleotides agree with TRBD2. The germline V gene has CDR1 SGHNT and CDR2 YENEEA. J lost 3 bases, V lost 0 bases, and 2 bases had no gene match. CDR3 length: 14 amino acids. CDR3 nucleotide sequence: TGTGCCAGCAGCTTAGAGTCGGGAGGCTACGAGCAGTACTTC. Its translation is CASSLESGGYEQYF.

This chain links TRBV28 with TRBJ1-1, with D unresolved. This CDR3 region has 14 residues. Germline V CDR1 and CDR2: MDHEN, SYDVKM. V was cut by 6 bases and J by 2 bases, with 13 bases left in between. For the CDR3, the DNA is TGTGCCAGCAGACTGTCCTTTTTAAACACTGAAGCTTTCTTT. It encodes CASRLSFLNTEAFF.

Remarks on this clone: The sample has other DNA sequences that encode this CDR3 too. V and J are TRBV5-1 and TRBJ1-1; D gene ambiguous. Trimming took off 0 bases at V and 3 bases at J, with 6 bases between the two ends. Germline CDR1 reads SGHRS; CDR2 reads YFSETQ. This CDR3 has 13 residues. Here the CDR3 reads CASSLGADTEAFF. In DNA, the CDR3 is TGCGCCAGCAGCTTGGGCGCGGACACTGAAGCTTTCTTT. The full variable domain, rest sourced from reference TRBV5-1 and TRBJ1-1, is KAGVTQTPRYLIKTRGQQVTLSCSPISGHRSVSWYQQTPGQGLQFLFEYFSETQRNKGNFPGRFSGRQFSNSRSEMNVSTLELGDSALYLCASSLGADTEAFFGQGTRLTVV.

This chain connects TRBV4-2 to TRBJ2-7; TRBD1 might be the D (6 bases). Trimming took off 4 bases at V and 2 bases at J, with 9 bases between the two ends. CDR3 size: 13 residues. Germline V lookup: CDR1 LGHNA, CDR2 YNFKEQ. This CDR3 is CASSRQVTYEQYF. The CDR3 nucleotides are TGTGCCAGCAGCCGACAGGTAACCTACGAGCAGTACTTC.

The chain combines TRBV4-1 with TRBJ2-1; 9 bases align to TRBD1. Germline CDR1 and CDR2: MGHRA and YSYEKL. The ends lost 3 bases at V and 1 base at J; junction bases unmatched: 4. CDR3 length: 16 amino acids. CDR3 amino acids: CASSQEDRGSYNEQFF. DNA of the CDR3: TGCGCCAGCAGCCAGGAAGACAGGGGGTCCTACAATGAGCAGTTCTTC.

The V call is TRBV7-8, the J call TRBJ2-7; D is perhaps TRBD2 (7 bases). CDR1 and CDR2 (germline): SGHVS, FQNEAQ. V was cut by 8 bases and J by 3 bases, with 20 bases left in between. This CDR3 region has 15 residues. The CDR3 reads CASGGRGESYYEQYF. For the CDR3, the DNA is TGTGCCAGCGGGGGGAGGGGGGAGTCGTACTACGAGCAGTACTTC.

V gene TRBV6-1 combines with J gene TRBJ2-2; 7 bases line up with TRBD1. The junction had 11 bases not matched to a gene; V was cut back by 6 bases and J by 7 bases. Germline V gene data show CDR1 as MNHNS and CDR2 as SASEGT. The CDR3 totals 15 residues. CDR3: CASSQDRAGNGELFF. The CDR3 DNA reads TGTGCCAGCAGCCAAGACAGGGCTGGTAACGGGGAGCTGTTTTTT.

The table lists this clone with a count of one. The chain carries TRBV29-1 and TRBJ1-1, with D perhaps TRBD1 (6 bases). From germline, CDR1 is SQVTM and CDR2 ANQGSEA. The CDR3 is 13 residues long. Trimming shortened V by 3 bases and J by 6 bases, and 14 bases separated the two germline ends. The CDR3 loop is CSVEGRGAAEAFF. CDR3 sequence (DNA): TGCAGCGTTGAGGGGCGGGGGGCGGCTGAAGCTTTCTTT.

This chain joins TRBV4-1 and TRBJ2-7; 12 positions match TRBD2. Germline-derived CDR1 and CDR2 are MGHRA and YSYEKL. There are 17 residues in the CDR3. J gave up 6 bases and V 4 bases, and 13 bases lay outside the gene matches. CDR3 sequence (DNA): TGCGCCAGCAGCCCCGCCCCCCTACTAGCGGGAGGTAGCGAGCAGTACTTC. It yields the protein CASSPAPLLAGGSEQYF.

This chain links TRBV2 with TRBJ2-2; D call uncertain. V dropped 3 bases and J dropped 7 bases, with 18 bases sitting between them. Germline V CDR1 and CDR2: SNHLY, FYNNEI. The CDR3 is made up of 16 amino acids. The DNA of the CDR3 is TGTGCCAGCAGTGATGGTACTCGCTTTGAGGTCGGGGAGCTGTTTTTT. It specifies CASSDGTRFEVGELFF. Full variable domain (rest looked up from reference TRBV2 and TRBJ2-2): EPEVTQTPSHQVTQMGQEVILRCVPISNHLYFYWYRQILGQKVEFLVSFYNNEISEKSEIFDDQFSVERPDGSNFTLKIRSTKLEDSAMYFCASSDGTRFEVGELFFGEGSRLTVL.

This sequence joins TRBV5-1 and TRBJ1-4; D not resolved. Germline loops: CDR1 SGHRS, CDR2 YFSETQ. The CDR3 has 16 residues. Trimming took off 0 bases at V and 0 bases at J, with 9 bases between the two ends. The CDR3 DNA is TGCGCCAGCAGCTTGGGGAGAGTTGCAACTAATGAAAAACTGTTTTTT. This encodes CASSLGRVATNEKLFF.

The CDR3 DNA follows: TGTGCCACCAGCCCCACGGGGGAGCCCGGTACCGGGGAGCTGTTTTTT. This gives the protein CATSPTGEPGTGELFF. V gene TRBV15 combines with J gene TRBJ2-2, with D perhaps TRBD2 (6 bases). V was trimmed by 5 bases and J by 5 bases, leaving 18 bases between them. Germline CDR1 reads LNHNV; CDR2 reads YYDKDF (reference sequence). This CDR3 is 16 amino acids long. Using reference TRBV15 and TRBJ2-2 for the parts outside the CDR3, the full variable domain is DAMVIQNPRYQVTQFGKPVTLSCSQTLNHNVMYWYQQKSSQAPKLLFHYYDKDFNNEADTPDNFQSRRPNTSFCFLDIRSPGLGDTAMYLCATSPTGEPGTGELFFGEGSRLTVL.

The chain recombines TRBV4-1 with TRBJ1-4, with a tentative D call TRBD1 (5 bases). The CDR3 sequence is 16 residues long. V lost 0 bases and J lost 10, with 18 bases in between. Looked up from germline, CDR1 is MGHRA and CDR2 is YSYEKL. CDR3 loop: CASSQEGDSTLGKLFF. The DNA for the CDR3 is TGCGCCAGCAGCCAAGAGGGGGACTCAACCCTGGGAAAACTGTTTTTT.